Listed below are T cell receptor beta chains from one sample, sequenced in a study of CD8 T cells in ankylosing spondylitis. One entry per CDR3 protein results from TCRdb running MiXCR on the 5' RACE reads. The top ten clones hold less than 9.5% of a sample with 310,000 or so distinct CDR3 sequences, about 20% of them seen once. Sequenced sample: blood, either unsorted or a sorted T cell fraction (not recorded which). These receptors were collected from a male donor with ankylosing spondylitis or in good health (not recorded which). CDR3s include the opening cysteine and the closing phenylalanine or tryptophan. A D gene is named only where the DNA matches it firmly. Some rows have no size entry. The others give once, few or many, or a class for an expanded clone.

D gene	J gene	clone size	V gene	CDR3 DNA	CDR3 protein
.	TRBJ2-6	.	TRBV28	TGTGCCAGCAGTTTGGTCAGCGCCGGCTCTGGGGCCAACGTCCTGACTTTC	CASSLVSAGSGANVLTF
.	TRBJ2-4	.	TRBV5-1	TGCGCCAGCAGCTTGGCGGGGCCGCAAAACATTCAGTACTTC	CASSLAGPQNIQYF
.	TRBJ2-3	few	TRBV7-3	TGTGCCAGCAGCCCGGGATTCGCCACAGATACGCAGTATTTT	CASSPGFATDTQYF
TRBD2	TRBJ2-5	.	TRBV20-1	TGCAGTGCATGGACTAGCGGCCAAGAGACCCAGTACTTC	CSAWTSGQETQYF
.	TRBJ1-2	few	TRBV28	TGTGCCAGCAGTTCAGTATCACAAGCGGTTTTC	CASSSVSQAVF
.	TRBJ1-3	.	TRBV7-3	TGTGCCAGCAGCTCCACTCACAGGGCTGGAAACACCATATATTTT	CASSSTHRAGNTIYF
TRBD2	TRBJ2-1	many	TRBV4-1	TGCGCCAGCAGCCCCGCGAGGACTAGCGGGAGGAGACAGCAGTTCTTC	CASSPARTSGRRQQFF
.	TRBJ1-1	many	TRBV10-3	TGTGCCATCAGCCCTACCGGGGGGGACACTGAAGCTTTCTTT	CAISPTGGDTEAFF
.	TRBJ1-1	.	TRBV28	TGTGCCAGCAGTTCACAGGGCGCTGAAGCTTTCTTT	CASSSQGAEAFF
TRBD2	TRBJ2-1	.	TRBV2	TGTGCCAGCAGCCTAGAGGCGGGGGGTTCCTACAATGAGCAGTTCTTC	CASSLEAGGSYNEQFF
TRBD1	TRBJ1-2	few	TRBV12-3/TRBV12-4	TGTGCCAGCAGTTTGAGGGACAGAACCTACTATGGCTACACCTTC	CASSLRDRTYYGYTF
TRBD1	TRBJ1-2	many	TRBV27	TGTGCCAGCAGTTTATCGCCGGGACAGGGTAACTATGGCTACACCTTC	CASSLSPGQGNYGYTF
.	TRBJ1-2	many	TRBV7-2	TGTGCCAGCAGCAGGACCGGGGGCTACACCTTC	CASSRTGGYTF
.	TRBJ1-1	few	TRBV4-2	TGTGCCAGCAGAATATCGGGCACTGAAGCTTTCTTT	CASRISGTEAFF
.	TRBJ1-1	once	TRBV18	TGTGCCAGCTCACCAAGATCAGTGGAAGGGGGTACTGAAGCTTTCTTT	CASSPRSVEGGTEAFF
TRBD2	TRBJ2-1	.	TRBV28	TGTGCCAGCAGTAAGACAGCGGGGACCTACAATGAGCAGTTCTTC	CASSKTAGTYNEQFF
.	TRBJ1-1	.	TRBV6-5	TGTGCCAGCAGTCACATCGGGGAAACTGAAGCTTTCTTT	CASSHIGETEAFF
TRBD1	TRBJ1-1	.	TRBV6-6	TGTGCCAGCAGTGAAGTCGGACAGGCGAACACTGAAGCTTTCTTT	CASSEVGQANTEAFF
TRBD2	TRBJ2-1	.	TRBV10-2	TGCGCCAGCACTGGATCCAGCGGGAGGTCCTCTGGGGAGCAGTTCTTC	CASTGSSGRSSGEQFF
TRBD2	TRBJ2-3	.	TRBV9	TGTGCCAGCAGCAAACTAGCGGGGGCACAGGATACGCAGTATTTT	CASSKLAGAQDTQYF
.	TRBJ1-3	few	TRBV5-1	TGCGCCAGCAGCGTCGGGGTAAACGGAAACACCATATATTTT	CASSVGVNGNTIYF
TRBD2	TRBJ2-1	.	TRBV7-2	TGTGCCAGCAGCTTAGACTCGGCTAGCGGGTCGTTC	CASSLDSASGSF
TRBD2	TRBJ2-5	few	TRBV5-1	TGCGCCAGCAGCTTGGCTAGCGGGAGCCGGGAGACCCAGTACTTC	CASSLASGSRETQYF
.	TRBJ1-3	.	TRBV12-3/TRBV12-4	TGTGCCAGCAGTGTGGACTCTGGAAACACCATATATTTT	CASSVDSGNTIYF
TRBD1	TRBJ2-2	.	TRBV5-1	TGCGCCAGCAGCTTGTCAGGGGGAGAGAACACCGGGGAGCTGTTTTTT	CASSLSGGENTGELFF
TRBD1	TRBJ1-2	.	TRBV10-3	TGTGCCATCTCGTCGGGACAGAGCTATGGCTACACCTTC	CAISSGQSYGYTF
.	TRBJ2-4	few	TRBV27	TGTGCCAGCAGTCCGGTTCAGGGAGCGTGGGTAGCCAAAAACATTCAGTACTTC	CASSPVQGAWVAKNIQYF
.	TRBJ2-1	few	TRBV12-3/TRBV12-4	TGTGCCAGCAGTTCCCGTGGGGCGGCCTCCTACAATGAGCAGTTCTTC	CASSSRGAASYNEQFF
TRBD2	TRBJ2-2	.	TRBV12-3/TRBV12-4	TGTGCCAGCAGTTTAGGTGGGGGGGGATACACCGGGGAGCTGTTTTTT	CASSLGGGGYTGELFF
.	TRBJ2-1	many	TRBV7-3	TGTGCCAGCAGCCCAGGGCAAGGGTGGCATGAGCAGTTCTTC	CASSPGQGWHEQFF
TRBD2	TRBJ2-5	.	TRBV29-1	TGCAGCGTTGGGTTGACTAGCGGGAGTTCTGGGGAAGAGACCCAGTACTTC	CSVGLTSGSSGEETQYF
.	TRBJ2-1	few	TRBV5-1	TGCGCCAGCACCCGCATGGGGGGATCATCCTACAATGAGCAGTTCTTC	CASTRMGGSSYNEQFF
.	TRBJ1-5	few	TRBV4-2	TGTGCCAGCAGCCCCTCGGCAGGGCCGAGCAATCAGCCCCAGCATTTT	CASSPSAGPSNQPQHF
.	TRBJ2-1	few	TRBV20-1	TGCAGTGCCGAACCCGGCGCCGGCGTGGATGAGCAGTTCTTC	CSAEPGAGVDEQFF
.	TRBJ2-5	few	TRBV5-1	TGCGCCAGCAGCTTGGGCGGGGAGAAAGAGACCCAGTACTTC	CASSLGGEKETQYF
.	TRBJ2-2	.	TRBV20-1	TGCAGTGCTATCAGGGGGAACACCGGGGAGCTGTTTTTT	CSAIRGNTGELFF